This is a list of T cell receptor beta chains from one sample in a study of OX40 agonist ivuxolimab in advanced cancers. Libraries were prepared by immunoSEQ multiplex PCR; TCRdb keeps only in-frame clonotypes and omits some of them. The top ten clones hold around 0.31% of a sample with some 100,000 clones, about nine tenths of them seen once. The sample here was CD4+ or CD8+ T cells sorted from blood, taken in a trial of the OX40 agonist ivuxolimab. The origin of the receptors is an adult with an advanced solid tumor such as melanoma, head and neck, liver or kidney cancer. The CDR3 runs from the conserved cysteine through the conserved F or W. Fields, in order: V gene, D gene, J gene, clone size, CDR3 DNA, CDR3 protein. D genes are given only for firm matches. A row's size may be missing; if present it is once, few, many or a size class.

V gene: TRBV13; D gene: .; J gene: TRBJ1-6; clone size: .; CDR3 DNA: TGTGCCAGCAGCGACGACAATAGCCCAAATTCACCCCTCCACTTT; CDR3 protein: CASSDDNSPNSPLHF
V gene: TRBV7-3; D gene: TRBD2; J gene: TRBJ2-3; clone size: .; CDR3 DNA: TGTGCCAGCAGCTTATCTAGCGGGAGGGGGACAGATACGCAGTATTTT; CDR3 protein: CASSLSSGRGTDTQYF
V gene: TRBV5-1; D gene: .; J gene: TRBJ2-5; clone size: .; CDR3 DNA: TGCGCCAGCAGCTTGGAGAGGTGGGGACGGGCGCGGAGGGGGCCCCAGTACTTC; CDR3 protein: CASSLERWGRARRGPQYF
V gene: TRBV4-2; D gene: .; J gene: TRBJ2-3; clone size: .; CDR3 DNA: TGTGCCAGCAGCCAAGATTGGCGGGTGGTGGATACGCAGTATTTT; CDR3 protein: CASSQDWRVVDTQYF
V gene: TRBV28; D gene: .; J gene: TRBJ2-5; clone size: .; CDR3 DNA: TGTGCCAGCAGTCCCCCCTCCGCGGGCCAAGAGACCCAGTACTTC; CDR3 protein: CASSPPSAGQETQYF
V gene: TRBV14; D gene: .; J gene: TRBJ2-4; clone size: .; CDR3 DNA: TGTGCCAGCAGCCAAGATCTTGCCAGCGTAAACATTCAGTACTTC; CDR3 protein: CASSQDLASVNIQYF
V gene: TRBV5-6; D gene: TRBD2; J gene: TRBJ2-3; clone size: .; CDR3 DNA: TGTGCCAGCAGCTCTTTGACTAGCACGGATACGCAGTATTTT; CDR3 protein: CASSSLTSTDTQYF
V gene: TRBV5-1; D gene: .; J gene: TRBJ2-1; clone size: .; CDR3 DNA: TGCGCCAGCAGCTTTAGCGGCTCTTTCAATGAGCAGTTCTTC; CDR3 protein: CASSFSGSFNEQFF
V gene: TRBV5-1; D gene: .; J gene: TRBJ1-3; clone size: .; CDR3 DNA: TGCGCCAGCAGCTTCCAGGGGAGCTCTGGAAACACCATATATTTT; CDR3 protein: CASSFQGSSGNTIYF
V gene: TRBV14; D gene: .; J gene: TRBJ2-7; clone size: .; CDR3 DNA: TGTGCCAGCAGCCAAGGAGGGTCCTACGAGCAGTACTTC; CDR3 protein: CASSQGGSYEQYF
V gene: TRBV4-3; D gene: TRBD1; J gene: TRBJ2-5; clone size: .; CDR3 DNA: TGCGCCAGCAGCCGAGGACAGGGGGAGACCCAGTACTTC; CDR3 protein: CASSRGQGETQYF
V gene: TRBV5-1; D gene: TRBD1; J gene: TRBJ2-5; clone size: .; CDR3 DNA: TGCGCCAGCAGCCCGAGAAGGCAGACAGGGGAAGAGACCCAGTACTTC; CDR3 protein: CASSPRRQTGEETQYF
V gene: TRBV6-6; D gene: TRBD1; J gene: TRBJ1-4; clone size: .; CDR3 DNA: TGTGCCAGCAGTTACGGGACAGGGTTAAATGAAAAACTGTTTTTT; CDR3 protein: CASSYGTGLNEKLFF
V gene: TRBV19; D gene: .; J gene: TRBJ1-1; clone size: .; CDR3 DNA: TGTGCCAGTACCTTGGGACCGACAATGAACACTGAAGCTTTCTTT; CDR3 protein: CASTLGPTMNTEAFF
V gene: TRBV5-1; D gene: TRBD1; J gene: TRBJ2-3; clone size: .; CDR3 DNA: TGCGCCAGCAGCAACCGGGACAGGGGAACAGATACGCAGTATTTT; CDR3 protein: CASSNRDRGTDTQYF
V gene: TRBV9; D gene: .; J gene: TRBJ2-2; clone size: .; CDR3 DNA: TGTGCCAGCAGCGTCGCCCCCACTACCGGGGAGCTGTTTTTT; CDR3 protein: CASSVAPTTGELFF
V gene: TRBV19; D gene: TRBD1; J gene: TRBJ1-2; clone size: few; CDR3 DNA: TGTGCCAGTGCTGGGACAGCCTCGAACTATGGCTACACCTTC; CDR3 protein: CASAGTASNYGYTF
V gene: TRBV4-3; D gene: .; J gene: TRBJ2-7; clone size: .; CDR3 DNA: TGCGCCAGCAGCCAAGCCGCCTCGAGCTCCTACGAGCAGTACTTC; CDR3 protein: CASSQAASSSYEQYF
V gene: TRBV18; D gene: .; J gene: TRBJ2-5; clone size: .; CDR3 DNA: TGTGCCAGCGAGCGATCAGAGGTTCGGGGGACCCAGTACTTC; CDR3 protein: CASERSEVRGTQYF
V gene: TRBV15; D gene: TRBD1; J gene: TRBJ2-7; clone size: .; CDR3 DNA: TGTGCCACCAGCAGTTCCACAGGGGGCCCCTACGAGCAGTACTTC; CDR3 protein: CATSSSTGGPYEQYF
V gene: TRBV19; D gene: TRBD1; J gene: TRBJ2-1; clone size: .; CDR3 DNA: TGTGCCAGTAGCGATACCGGGACAGGGGTCCACGAGCAGTTCTTC; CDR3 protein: CASSDTGTGVHEQFF
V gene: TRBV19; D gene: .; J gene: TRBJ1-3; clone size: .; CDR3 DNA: TGTGCCAGTAGACCAGGGGCAACCGGGAACACCATATATTTT; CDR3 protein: CASRPGATGNTIYF
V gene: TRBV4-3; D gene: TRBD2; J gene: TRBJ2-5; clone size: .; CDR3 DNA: TGCGCCAGCAGCCAAGATAGCTTGGGGGGGCAAGAGACCCAGTACTTC; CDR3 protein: CASSQDSLGGQETQYF
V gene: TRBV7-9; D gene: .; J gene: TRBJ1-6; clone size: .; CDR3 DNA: TGTGCCAGTCAGGGAGGCGGGTTTAATTCACCCCTCCACTTT; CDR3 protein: CASQGGGFNSPLHF
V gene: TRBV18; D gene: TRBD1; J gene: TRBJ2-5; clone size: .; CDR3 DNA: TGTGCCAGCTCACGACAGGGCCTCCAAGAGACCCAGTACTTC; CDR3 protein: CASSRQGLQETQYF
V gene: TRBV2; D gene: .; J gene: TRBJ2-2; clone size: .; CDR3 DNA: TGTGCCAGCAGTGGACAGTCCCTAAACACCGGGGAGCTGTTTTTT; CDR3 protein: CASSGQSLNTGELFF
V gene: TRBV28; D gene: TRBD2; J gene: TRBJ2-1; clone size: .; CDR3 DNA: TGTGCCAGCAGCAGTTCTAGCGGGAGGGCCGACGAGCAGTTCTTC; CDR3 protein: CASSSSSGRADEQFF
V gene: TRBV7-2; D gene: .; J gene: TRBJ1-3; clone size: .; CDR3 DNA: TGTGCCAGCAGCCTCGCGAGCTCTGGAAACACCATATATTTT; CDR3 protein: CASSLASSGNTIYF
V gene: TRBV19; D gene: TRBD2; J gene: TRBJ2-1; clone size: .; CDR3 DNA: TGTGCCAGTAGTAGGTCTAGCGGGAGGAGCTCCTACAATGAGCAGTTCTTC; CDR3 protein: CASSRSSGRSSYNEQFF
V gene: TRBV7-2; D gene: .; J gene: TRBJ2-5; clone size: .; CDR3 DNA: TGTGCCAGCAGCTTAGGGTCGCTTGAGGAGACCCAGTACTTC; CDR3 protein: CASSLGSLEETQYF
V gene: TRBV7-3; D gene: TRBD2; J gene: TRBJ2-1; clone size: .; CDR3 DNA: TGTGCCAGCAGCCTAACGACTAGCGGGGGCCACAATGAGCAGTTCTTC; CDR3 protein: CASSLTTSGGHNEQFF
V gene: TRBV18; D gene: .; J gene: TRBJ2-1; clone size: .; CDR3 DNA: TGTGCCAGCTCATCCCGGGGCCCGAGTGTGAATGAGCAGTTCTTC; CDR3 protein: CASSSRGPSVNEQFF
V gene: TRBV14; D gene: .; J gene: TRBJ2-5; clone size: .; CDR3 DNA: TGTGCCAGCAGCCCGCACCAGGGGTTATTCGGGGAGACCCAGTACTTC; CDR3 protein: CASSPHQGLFGETQYF
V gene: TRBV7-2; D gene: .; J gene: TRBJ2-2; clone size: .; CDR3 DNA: TGTGCCAGCAGCGCAACAGGGACCACCGGGGAGCTGTTTTTT; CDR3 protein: CASSATGTTGELFF
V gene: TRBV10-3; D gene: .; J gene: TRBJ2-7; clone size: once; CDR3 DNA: TGTGCCATCAGTGTCACCTACGAGCAGTACTTC; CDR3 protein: CAISVTYEQYF
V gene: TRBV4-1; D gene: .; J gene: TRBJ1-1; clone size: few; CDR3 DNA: TGCGCCAGCAGCCAAGGCTTGCGGGGCCCTGAAGCTTTCTTT; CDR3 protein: CASSQGLRGPEAFF
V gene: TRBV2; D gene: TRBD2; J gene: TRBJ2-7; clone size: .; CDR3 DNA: TGTGCCAGCAGCGTACTAGCGGAGCAGTACTTC; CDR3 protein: CASSVLAEQYF
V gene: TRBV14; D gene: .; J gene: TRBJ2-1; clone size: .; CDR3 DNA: TGTGCCAGCAGCCAAGGATCTCGCGGGATAAGTTCGTGGGATGAGCAGTTCTTC; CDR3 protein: CASSQGSRGISSWDEQFF
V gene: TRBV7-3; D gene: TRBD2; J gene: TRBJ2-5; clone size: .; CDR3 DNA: TGTGCCAGCAGCTTAAACGGGAGGGGGACCCAGTACTTC; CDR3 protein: CASSLNGRGTQYF
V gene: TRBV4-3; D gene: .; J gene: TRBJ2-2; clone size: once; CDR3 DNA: TGCGCCAGCAGCCAAGCACAGACCGGGGAGCTGTTTTTT; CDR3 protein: CASSQAQTGELFF
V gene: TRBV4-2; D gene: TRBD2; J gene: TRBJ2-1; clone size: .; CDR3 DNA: TGTGCCAGCAGCCGAGGGACTAGCGGGAAGGTCGGGGAGGACAATGAGCAGTTCTTC; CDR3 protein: CASSRGTSGKVGEDNEQFF
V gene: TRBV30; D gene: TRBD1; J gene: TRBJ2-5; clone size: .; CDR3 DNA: TGTGCCTGGAGGCGACAGGGCGAGACCCAGTACTTC; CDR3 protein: CAWRRQGETQYF
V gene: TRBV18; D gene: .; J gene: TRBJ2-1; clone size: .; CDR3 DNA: TGTGCCAGCTCTCCCTTTACGGGGTGGAATGAGCAGTTCTTC; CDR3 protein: CASSPFTGWNEQFF
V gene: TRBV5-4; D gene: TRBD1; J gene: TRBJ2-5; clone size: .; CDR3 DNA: TGTGCCAGCAGCTTACGGGACAGGATACAAGAGACCCAGTACTTC; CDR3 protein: CASSLRDRIQETQYF
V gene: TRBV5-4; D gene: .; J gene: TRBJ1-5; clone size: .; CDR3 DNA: TGTGCCAGCAGCCATGACCGTAATCAGCCCCAGCATTTT; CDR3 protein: CASSHDRNQPQHF
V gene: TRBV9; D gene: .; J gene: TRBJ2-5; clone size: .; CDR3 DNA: TGTGCCAGCAGCGTCGATGTTGGGAGTTCGGGAACCCAGTACTTC; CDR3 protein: CASSVDVGSSGTQYF
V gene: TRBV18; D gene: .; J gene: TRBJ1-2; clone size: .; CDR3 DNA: TGTGCCAGCTCACCAGGGTCCCAGAAGCCCAACTATGGCTACACCTTC; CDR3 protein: CASSPGSQKPNYGYTF
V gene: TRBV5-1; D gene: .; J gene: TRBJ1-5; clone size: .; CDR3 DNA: TGCGCCAGCAGCCCCGACAGGAATCAGCCCCAGCATTTT; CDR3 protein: CASSPDRNQPQHF
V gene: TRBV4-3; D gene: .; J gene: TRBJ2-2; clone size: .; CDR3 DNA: TGCGCCAGCAGCCAAGATCTTTTGGACGGAGGATACGGGGAGCTGTTTTTT; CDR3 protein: CASSQDLLDGGYGELFF
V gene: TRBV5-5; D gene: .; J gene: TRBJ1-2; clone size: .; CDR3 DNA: TGTGCCAGCAGCCGTGACCTGAATAACTATGGCTACACCTTC; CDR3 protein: CASSRDLNNYGYTF